Listed below are T cell receptor beta chains from one sample, sequenced in a study of control samples from healthy donors and cancer patients. Assay used: immunoSEQ multiplex PCR; TCRdb lists only in-frame clones, some missing. The sample yields 150,000 to 200,000 clones, about 93% seen once. Source material: blood. The receptors come from a man aged 18 to 29 in good health. Both conserved end residues are part of each CDR3. D genes are given only for firm matches. Clone size is not always given. Where it is, it says once, few, many or a class for expanded clones.

cdr3_nt	cdr3_aa	j_call	v_call	clone_size	d_call
TGTGCCAGCAGCTACGAGCAGTACTTC	CASSYEQYF	TRBJ2-7	TRBV25-1	few	-
TGTGCCAGCAGTGACCCCCACTCCTACGAGCAGTACTTC	CASSDPHSYEQYF	TRBJ2-7	TRBV27	once	-
TGTGCCACCAGCGAGTCCCTCACTTGGTACGAGCAGTACTTC	CATSESLTWYEQYF	TRBJ2-7	TRBV15	-	-
TGTGCCAGCAGTCCCATCCTGAACACTGAAGCTTTCTTT	CASSPILNTEAFF	TRBJ1-1	TRBV7-8	-	-
TGTGCCAGCAGTCTCCGGGACAAATATTCACCCCTCCACTTT	CASSLRDKYSPLHF	TRBJ1-6	TRBV14	once	-
TGTGCCAGCAGCTTGGCCCAGGGGGCCGTTAATGAAAAACTGTTTTTT	CASSLAQGAVNEKLFF	TRBJ1-4	TRBV5-5	-	TRBD1
TGCGCCAGCAGCCAAGCCTTGGGGGGGAGTTTTAGTGGCTACACCTTC	CASSQALGGSFSGYTF	TRBJ1-2	TRBV4-1	-	-
TGCGCCAGCAGCCAAGTCACCCTAGGGAATTCACCCCTCCACTTT	CASSQVTLGNSPLHF	TRBJ1-6	TRBV4-1	-	-
TGTGCCAGCAGTCGTGACAGGAACTCTGGAAACACCATATATTTT	CASSRDRNSGNTIYF	TRBJ1-3	TRBV6-5	-	-
TGTGCCAGCAAACTTAGCAATCAGCCCCAGCATTTT	CASKLSNQPQHF	TRBJ1-5	TRBV6-5	few	-
TGCAGCGTCAACCGGGGCACCTCCGGAAACATTCAGTACTTC	CSVNRGTSGNIQYF	TRBJ2-4	TRBV29-1	-	-
TGTGCCAGCAGCCAAGTCGACAGGGTAAACTATGGCTACACCTTC	CASSQVDRVNYGYTF	TRBJ1-2	TRBV3-1/TRBV3-2	-	TRBD1
TGTGCCAGCAGCCTGCCGGGACAGGGGAATTCACCCCTCCACTTT	CASSLPGQGNSPLHF	TRBJ1-6	TRBV6-5	-	TRBD1
TGTGCCAGCTTGCCCCTCAGGGGCACTGAAGCTTTCTTT	CASLPLRGTEAFF	TRBJ1-1	TRBV2	-	-
TGTGCCAGCAGTGAAGGGACCTGGCTCCGGGAGCTGTTTTTT	CASSEGTWLRELFF	TRBJ2-2	TRBV2	-	-
TGTGCCTGGAGTGATGACGGCCTTCAGGCCCTCCACTTT	CAWSDDGLQALHF	TRBJ1-6	TRBV30	once	-
TGTGCCATCAAACCGGGACCATATTACGAGCAGTACTTC	CAIKPGPYYEQYF	TRBJ2-7	TRBV6-6	-	-
TGTGCCAGCAGCTTAGCGGGGGTTGTCTACAATGAGCAGTTCTTC	CASSLAGVVYNEQFF	TRBJ2-1	TRBV7-2	-	-
TGTGCCAGCAGTGATTCGACTGCTAGCACAGATACGCAGTATTTT	CASSDSTASTDTQYF	TRBJ2-3	TRBV6-4	-	-
TGTGCCAGCAGTTCTAGGACAGGCAATCAGCCCCAGCATTTT	CASSSRTGNQPQHF	TRBJ1-5	TRBV7-2	-	-
TGTGCCAGCAGTTACTCGAGTAAGGGTAGCAATCAGCCCCAGCATTTT	CASSYSSKGSNQPQHF	TRBJ1-5	TRBV6-2/TRBV6-3	-	-
TGTGCCAGCAGCTCGCAATTCTTCAGGACCGAGCAGTACTTC	CASSSQFFRTEQYF	TRBJ2-7	TRBV11-2	few	-
TGTGCCAGTAGTACCGGGACAGGGGGCGAGCAGTACTTC	CASSTGTGGEQYF	TRBJ2-7	TRBV19	-	TRBD1
TGCGCCAGCAGCTTGGACACGTATAGGGCAGGGGATAATGAGCAGTTCTTC	CASSLDTYRAGDNEQFF	TRBJ2-1	TRBV5-1	-	-
TGTGCCAGTAGTATTCGGGCCTCACCTTTGAATGAGCAGTTCTTC	CASSIRASPLNEQFF	TRBJ2-1	TRBV19	-	-
TGCGCCAGCAGGGAGGGGGCGACAGTCTACAATGAGCAGTTCTTC	CASREGATVYNEQFF	TRBJ2-1	TRBV5-1	-	-
TGTGCCTTTCGGGGGCAGGATGAGCAGTTCTTC	CAFRGQDEQFF	TRBJ2-1	TRBV30	-	-
TGTGCCAGCTCGCAGACCGGGGGGGGGAATGAGCAGTTCTTC	CASSQTGGGNEQFF	TRBJ2-1	TRBV18	-	TRBD2
TGTGCCAGCAGTGAAGCAGGAGGGGGAGTTAACATTCAGTACTTC	CASSEAGGGVNIQYF	TRBJ2-4	TRBV6-1	-	-
TGTGCCAGCAGGCCCTCAGGGGGCCCAGGGTTGGACACCTTC	CASRPSGGPGLDTF	TRBJ1-2	TRBV6-6	-	TRBD1
TGTGCCAGCCAAAGGTTGCTCGCTAGCACAGATACGCAGTATTTT	CASQRLLASTDTQYF	TRBJ2-3	TRBV19	-	-
TGTGCCAGTAGTGACGGACGGAGCTATGGCTACACCTTC	CASSDGRSYGYTF	TRBJ1-2	TRBV19	-	-
TGTGCCAGCAGCCAAGAAGCGGACACGTCATCCTCCTACGAGCAGTACTTC	CASSQEADTSSSYEQYF	TRBJ2-7	TRBV3-1/TRBV3-2	-	-
TGTGCCAGCAGTTCGGAGACTAGCGGGGGTTTAGATACGCAGTATTTT	CASSSETSGGLDTQYF	TRBJ2-3	TRBV6-2/TRBV6-3	-	TRBD2